The rows below give T cell receptor beta chains drawn from one sample of a study of blood T cell repertoires in COVID-19. The protocol was immunoSEQ multiplex PCR, while the TCRdb copy is restricted to in-frame clones and leaves out a portion. The profile covers 150,000 to 200,000 clones, with 80% to 90% appearing a single time and 2.5% to 3% taken by the ten largest. The sequencing sample was made of peripheral blood. The receptor set was obtained from a woman of 80 years or more with COVID-19, enrolled during active disease. Each CDR3 is given with its conserved first and last residue. D genes are given only for firm matches. Some rows mark clone size as missing; the rest say once, few, many or name a class of expanded clone.

v_gene	abundance	j_gene	d_gene	CDR3nt	CDR3aa
TRBV30	.	TRBJ2-1	TRBD1	TGTGCCTGGAGCTTACAGGGGGGCGATGAGCAGTTCTTC	CAWSLQGGDEQFF
TRBV12-5	.	TRBJ2-2	TRBD2	TGTGCTAGTGGTTACAAACTGACTAGCGGGGGGGCGCCACGGAACACCGGGGAGCTGTTTTTT	CASGYKLTSGGAPRNTGELFF
TRBV28	.	TRBJ2-7	.	TGTGCCAGCAGTTTAAGCGGACCCTCCTACGAGCAGTACTTC	CASSLSGPSYEQYF
TRBV28	.	TRBJ2-3	TRBD2	TGTGCCAGCAGTTTTCGAGCGGGAAGAGGCGCAGATACGCAGTATTTT	CASSFRAGRGADTQYF
TRBV7-2	once	TRBJ1-1	.	TGTGCCAGCAGCGTAATGGGGCTCTCTGAAGCTTTCTTT	CASSVMGLSEAFF
TRBV4-1	few	TRBJ1-5	.	TGCGCCAGCAGCCCCGGTTTTACTCAGCCCCAGCATTTT	CASSPGFTQPQHF
TRBV5-1	.	TRBJ1-6	.	TGCGCCAGCAGCTGGGGGGACTCGAGCTCCTATAATTCACCCCTCCACTTT	CASSWGDSSSYNSPLHF
TRBV21-1	.	TRBJ2-5	.	TGTGCCAGCAGCAAGAGGGTGGTTCCAGGAGAAGGGGAGACCCAGTACTTC	CASSKRVVPGEGETQYF
TRBV6-2/TRBV6-3	.	TRBJ2-7	TRBD2	TGTGCCAGCAGTTACCGTGTGGCTAGCGGGAGGAAATACCACTACGAGCAGTACTTC	CASSYRVASGRKYHYEQYF
TRBV21-1	.	TRBJ2-2	.	TGTGCCAGCAGCCGGGGACAGTCGGTCGTCGGGGAGCTGTTTTTT	CASSRGQSVVGELFF
TRBV4-2	few	TRBJ2-3	.	TGTGCCAGCAGCCGGGGGCTAGACCTTCGCCCAGATACGCAGTATTTT	CASSRGLDLRPDTQYF
TRBV30	.	TRBJ2-7	.	TGTGCCTGGACCCCGCGGGGATCCTACGAGCAGTACTTC	CAWTPRGSYEQYF
TRBV10-1	.	TRBJ2-1	TRBD2	TGCGCCAGCTGGATTTTGACTAGCGGGATGGGTGAGCAGTTCTTC	CASWILTSGMGEQFF
TRBV10-1	.	TRBJ2-7	.	TGCGCCAGCAGTGAAGCCGGGACCTACGAGCAGTACTTC	CASSEAGTYEQYF
TRBV15	.	TRBJ1-3	.	TGTGCCACCAGCAGAGATTTCGGGACAAGCTCTGGAAACACCATATATTTT	CATSRDFGTSSGNTIYF
TRBV18	.	TRBJ2-7	.	TGTGCCAGCTCACCAGGACAGCACGAGCAGTACTTC	CASSPGQHEQYF
TRBV4-1	.	TRBJ1-1	TRBD1	TGCGCCAGCAGCCGAGCAGGGGGCGTGGGCACTGAAGCTTTCTTT	CASSRAGGVGTEAFF
TRBV7-8	.	TRBJ2-2	.	TGTGCCAGCAGCTCTAGGCCACGGGATATTCGGGAAACCGGGGAGCTGTTTTTT	CASSSRPRDIRETGELFF
TRBV18	.	TRBJ1-6	.	TGTGCCAGCTCACCACCGCCGCAGGGTCGTAATTCACCCCTCCACTTT	CASSPPPQGRNSPLHF
TRBV5-6	.	TRBJ2-1	TRBD2	TGTGCCAGCAGCCTTAAGTTGGGTCTAGCGGGAGTTAATGAGCAGTTCTTC	CASSLKLGLAGVNEQFF